This is a list of T cell receptor beta chains from one sample in a study of cytomegalovirus exposure and HLA in healthy donors. Profiling relied on immunoSEQ multiplex PCR, and the TCRdb table lists in-frame clones only, not all of them. The sample records 80,000 or so clones, approximately 75% being singletons. Sequencing was performed on PBMCs. The source is a middle-aged woman in good health and CMV-seronegative. The CDR3 runs from the conserved cysteine through the conserved F or W. A D gene is named only where the DNA matches it firmly. Expanded clones get a size class; other rows say once, few or many, or leave the size out.

TRBD1,TRBJ2-2,TRBV5-5,-,CASSWGDRGQDGELFF,TGTGCCAGCAGCTGGGGGGACAGGGGGCAAGACGGGGAGCTGTTTTTT
TRBD2,TRBJ2-5,TRBV27,-,CASSFRWGLAGGETQYF,TGTGCCAGCAGTTTCCGCTGGGGGCTAGCGGGAGGAGAGACCCAGTACTTC
TRBD2,TRBJ2-3,TRBV29-1,-,CSAGTRGTDTQYF,TGCAGCGCCGGGACTAGGGGCACAGATACGCAGTATTTT
-,TRBJ1-4,TRBV7-2,-,CASSLTGANEKLFF,TGTGCCAGCAGCTTAACTGGGGCGAATGAAAAACTGTTTTTT
TRBD1,TRBJ2-1,TRBV30,-,CAWSTGTGGGNEQFF,TGTGCCTGGAGCACCGGGACAGGGGGCGGAAATGAGCAGTTCTTC
-,TRBJ1-2,TRBV11-1,-,CASSLYRGSGYTF,TGTGCCAGCAGCTTATATCGGGGATCGGGCTACACCTTC
TRBD2,TRBJ2-1,TRBV18,-,CASSPTSGGASYNEQFF,TGTGCCAGCTCACCGACTAGCGGGGGGGCTTCCTACAATGAGCAGTTCTTC
-,TRBJ1-1,TRBV28,-,CASSVDRINTEAFF,TGTGCCAGCAGCGTAGACAGAATAAACACTGAAGCTTTCTTT
-,TRBJ2-7,TRBV7-9,-,CASSPDLQGRYEQYF,TGTGCCAGCAGCCCGGACTTACAGGGACGCTACGAGCAGTACTTC
-,TRBJ2-3,TRBV27,-,CASSYRAGTDTQYF,TGTGCCAGCAGTTATCGCGCCGGCACAGATACGCAGTATTTT
-,TRBJ1-4,TRBV19,-,CASSMGGANEKLFF,TGTGCCAGTAGCATGGGGGGGGCTAATGAAAAACTGTTTTTT
-,TRBJ1-6,TRBV11-2,-,CASSLRDSSNSPLHF,TGTGCCAGCAGCCTGCGGGACTCCAGTAATTCACCCCTCCACTTT
TRBD2,TRBJ2-7,TRBV27,-,CASSLGLAGGLVSYEQYF,TGTGCCAGCAGTTTGGGACTAGCGGGGGGCCTCGTCTCCTACGAGCAGTACTTC
TRBD1,TRBJ1-2,TRBV9,once,CASSIRQGSSYGYTF,TGTGCCAGCAGCATTCGACAGGGTTCCAGCTATGGCTACACCTTC
TRBD2,TRBJ2-3,TRBV5-1,few,CASTSGGATRDTQYF,TGCGCCAGCACTAGCGGGGGGGCCACCCGAGATACGCAGTATTTT
TRBD1,TRBJ2-3,TRBV29-1,-,CSVDPTTGVGTDTQYF,TGCAGCGTTGACCCCACGACAGGGGTGGGCACAGATACGCAGTATTTT
TRBD1,TRBJ2-5,TRBV19,-,CASTGLDRGRETQYF,TGTGCCAGTACTGGCCTGGACAGGGGGCGGGAGACCCAGTACTTC
TRBD1,TRBJ1-1,TRBV6-5,few,CASSRDSEAFF,TGTGCCAGCAGTAGGGACAGTGAAGCTTTCTTT
TRBD2,TRBJ2-3,TRBV7-9,-,CASSLRGLAGGQDTQYF,TGTGCCAGCAGCTTACGAGGTTTAGCGGGGGGGCAAGATACGCAGTATTTT